A selection of T cell receptor beta chains follows, all from one sample in a study of blood T cell repertoires in COVID-19. Repertoires were generated with immunoSEQ multiplex PCR, while TCRdb's copy carries only in-frame clones and drops some. This sample has 75,000 to 90,000 clones, with 80% found just once. Sequenced input: peripheral blood. Receptors originate from a woman in her thirties or forties with active or convalescent COVID-19. Both conserved end residues are part of each CDR3. D genes are given only for firm matches. Not all rows give a size; the values are once, few, many and, for expanded clones, a class.

D gene	V gene	clone size	J gene	CDR3 protein	CDR3 DNA
.	TRBV7-6	.	TRBJ1-3	CASSPGLNSGNTIYF	TGTGCCAGCAGCCCGGGACTGAACTCTGGAAACACCATATATTTT
TRBD2	TRBV7-9	few	TRBJ2-7	CASSGTSGRNEQYF	TGTGCCAGCAGCGGGACTAGCGGGAGGAACGAGCAGTACTTC
.	TRBV5-1	.	TRBJ1-5	CASSEDSSNQPQHF	TGCGCCAGCAGCGAGGACAGTAGCAATCAGCCCCAGCATTTT
.	TRBV7-9	.	TRBJ1-4	CASSLAAGVSEKLFF	TGTGCCAGCAGCTTAGCGGCAGGGGTTAGTGAAAAACTGTTTTTT
.	TRBV2	.	TRBJ1-5	CASSAGVGPQHF	TGTGCCAGCAGTGCAGGGGTAGGGCCCCAGCATTTT
TRBD2	TRBV6-2/TRBV6-3	.	TRBJ2-2	CASSYKTSGRKGELFF	TGTGCCAGCAGCTATAAGACTAGCGGGAGGAAAGGGGAGCTGTTTTTT
.	TRBV18	.	TRBJ2-7	CASSPAGGLGYEQYF	TGTGCCAGCTCACCCGCTGGCGGGTTAGGGTACGAGCAGTACTTC
.	TRBV5-5	.	TRBJ1-4	CASSFTRQDGATNEKLFF	TGTGCCAGCAGCTTCACTCGACAGGACGGAGCTACTAATGAAAAACTGTTTTTT
TRBD1	TRBV4-1	once	TRBJ1-5	CASSQGGDRSNQPQHF	TGCGCCAGCAGCCAAGGGGGGGACAGGAGCAATCAGCCCCAGCATTTT
TRBD1	TRBV27	once	TRBJ2-7	CASSLGQIYEQYF	TGTGCCAGCAGTTTGGGACAGATCTACGAGCAGTACTTC
TRBD1	TRBV29-1	.	TRBJ2-3	CSVGTGQATQYF	TGCAGCGTTGGGACAGGTCAAGCTACGCAGTATTTT
.	TRBV5-5	.	TRBJ2-7	CASSLEPHTSYEQYF	TGTGCCAGCAGCTTGGAACCCCACACGTCCTACGAGCAGTACTTC
TRBD1	TRBV9	.	TRBJ1-1	CASSQGVNTEAFF	TGTGCCAGCAGCCAGGGGGTTAACACTGAAGCTTTCTTT
.	TRBV10-3	few	TRBJ1-2	CAISEQGINYGYTF	TGTGCCATCAGCGAACAGGGAATAAACTATGGCTACACCTTC
TRBD2	TRBV10-1	once	TRBJ2-7	CASSPIAGGAYEQYF	TGCGCCAGCAGCCCAATAGCGGGGGGGGCCTACGAGCAGTACTTC
.	TRBV5-4	.	TRBJ2-3	CASSLATRSADTQYF	TGTGCCAGCAGCTTGGCCACTAGATCTGCAGATACGCAGTATTTT
.	TRBV7-3	.	TRBJ2-3	CASSTQGSADTQYF	TGTGCCAGCAGCACTCAGGGCTCAGCAGATACGCAGTATTTT
.	TRBV3-1/TRBV3-2	.	TRBJ1-1	CASSQGSGLNTEAFF	TGTGCCAGCAGCCAAGGCTCAGGATTGAACACTGAAGCTTTCTTT
TRBD1	TRBV9	.	TRBJ2-3	CASSPRTGSTDTQYF	TGTGCCAGCAGCCCTCGGACAGGGTCGACAGATACGCAGTATTTT
TRBD2	TRBV4-1	few	TRBJ2-1	CASSQETSGTYNEQFF	TGCGCCAGCAGCCAAGAGACTAGCGGGACCTACAATGAGCAGTTCTTC
.	TRBV9	once	TRBJ2-1	CASSVYGYYDEQFF	TGTGCCAGCAGCGTATACGGGTATTATGATGAGCAGTTCTTC
.	TRBV11-3	.	TRBJ1-2	CASSSDSYGYTF	TGTGCCAGCAGCTCGGACAGCTATGGCTACACCTTC
.	TRBV6-5	.	TRBJ1-2	CASSRSFGGGYTF	TGTGCCAGCAGTCGGAGCTTTGGGGGCGGCTACACCTTC
.	TRBV7-8	.	TRBJ2-7	CASSFGAEIYEQYF	TGTGCCAGCAGCTTCGGCGCGGAGATCTACGAGCAGTACTTC
TRBD1	TRBV27	.	TRBJ2-7	CASQGAVRAGEQYF	TGTGCCAGCCAGGGGGCGGTCCGCGCCGGCGAGCAGTACTTC
.	TRBV27	.	TRBJ2-3	CASSFTYTDTQYF	TGTGCCAGCAGTTTTACCTACACAGATACGCAGTATTTT
TRBD2	TRBV4-3	.	TRBJ2-1	CASGIMAGAYNEQFF	TGCGCCAGCGGTATTATGGCGGGGGCCTACAATGAGCAGTTCTTC
TRBD2	TRBV7-6	once	TRBJ2-2	CASRVAAGGPSGELFF	TGTGCCAGCAGAGTAGCCGCGGGAGGGCCGTCCGGGGAGCTGTTTTTT
TRBD1	TRBV18	.	TRBJ1-3	CASSADDRGSSGNTIYF	TGTGCCAGCTCAGCGGATGACAGGGGATCTTCTGGAAACACCATATATTTT
TRBD2	TRBV27	.	TRBJ2-2	CASSLRAGGTGELFF	TGTGCCAGCAGTTTACGAGCGGGAGGCACCGGGGAGCTGTTTTTT
TRBD2	TRBV28	once	TRBJ2-5	CASSTPSGREIKTQYF	TGTGCCAGCAGCACACCCTCCGGGAGGGAGATAAAGACCCAGTACTTC
.	TRBV5-1	.	TRBJ2-3	CASSPTTAEDTQYF	TGCGCCAGCAGCCCAACGACAGCTGAAGATACGCAGTATTTT
.	TRBV6-4	.	TRBJ2-3	CASRRAGSTDTQYF	TGTGCCAGCAGAAGGGCGGGAAGCACAGATACGCAGTATTTT
TRBD2	TRBV13	.	TRBJ2-2	CASSPPGLAVNTGELFF	TGTGCCAGCAGCCCCCCTGGACTAGCGGTGAACACCGGGGAGCTGTTTTTT
.	TRBV18	.	TRBJ1-3	CASSPLGQSSSGNTIYF	TGTGCCAGCTCACCCTTGGGGCAGTCGAGCTCTGGAAACACCATATATTTT
TRBD1	TRBV28	.	TRBJ1-4	CASSDRDQRFF	TGTGCCAGCAGTGACAGGGACCAGAGGTTTTTT
TRBD1	TRBV6-6	.	TRBJ1-5	CASSKIQGASNQPQHF	TGTGCCAGCAGTAAAATCCAGGGGGCCAGCAATCAGCCCCAGCATTTT
.	TRBV4-1	.	TRBJ2-3	CASSQDWGVSTDTQYF	TGCGCCAGCAGCCAAGATTGGGGGGTGAGCACAGATACGCAGTATTTT
TRBD1	TRBV2	.	TRBJ2-5	CASSDWGGQGETQYF	TGTGCCAGCAGTGATTGGGGTGGACAGGGAGAGACCCAGTACTTC
TRBD2	TRBV9	.	TRBJ2-7	CASSVDPSGGRGEQYF	TGTGCCAGCAGCGTAGATCCTAGCGGGGGGCGGGGCGAGCAGTACTTC
TRBD1	TRBV28	.	TRBJ1-1	CASSPWTGRFPDNTEAFF	TGTGCCAGCAGTCCGTGGACAGGGCGGTTTCCTGACAACACTGAAGCTTTCTTT
TRBD1	TRBV10-3	.	TRBJ1-5	CAISELGQAYQPQHF	TGTGCCATCAGTGAATTGGGACAGGCTTATCAGCCCCAGCATTTT
TRBD1	TRBV3-1/TRBV3-2	.	TRBJ1-6	CASSHTGEGFGSYNSPLHF	TGTGCCAGCAGCCACACAGGGGAAGGCTTTGGCTCCTATAATTCACCCCTCCACTTT
TRBD2	TRBV28	.	TRBJ2-2	CASSLSLAGESLFF	TGTGCCAGCAGTTTAAGTCTAGCGGGAGAGTCGTTGTTTTTT
.	TRBV18	few	TRBJ1-6	CASSADRNRSPLHF	TGTGCCAGCTCAGCTGACAGGAATCGATCACCCCTCCACTTT
TRBD1	TRBV7-8	.	TRBJ1-3	CASSLGGQGSGNTIYF	TGTGCCAGCAGCTTAGGAGGACAGGGCTCTGGAAACACCATATATTTT
.	TRBV6-1	.	TRBJ1-1	CASSEVGPGSTEAFF	TGTGCCAGCAGTGAGGTGGGTCCAGGTAGCACTGAAGCTTTCTTT
TRBD2	TRBV15	few	TRBJ2-1	CATSRASGVNEQFF	TGTGCCACCAGCAGAGCTAGCGGGGTCAATGAGCAGTTCTTC
.	TRBV5-5	.	TRBJ1-2	CASSPGGVDYGYTF	TGTGCCAGCAGCCCTGGCGGGGTTGACTATGGCTACACCTTC